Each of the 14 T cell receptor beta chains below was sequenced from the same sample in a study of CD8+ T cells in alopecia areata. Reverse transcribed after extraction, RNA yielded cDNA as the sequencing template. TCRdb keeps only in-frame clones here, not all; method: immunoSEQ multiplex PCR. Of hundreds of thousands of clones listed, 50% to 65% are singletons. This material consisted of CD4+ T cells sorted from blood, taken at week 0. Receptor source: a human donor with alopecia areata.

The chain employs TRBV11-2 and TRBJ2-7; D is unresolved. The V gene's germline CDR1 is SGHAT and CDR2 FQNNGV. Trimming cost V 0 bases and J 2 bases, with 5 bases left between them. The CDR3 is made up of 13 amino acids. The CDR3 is CASSLDPAYEQYF. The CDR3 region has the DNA TGTGCCAGCAGCTTAGATCCCGCCTACGAGCAGTACTTC.

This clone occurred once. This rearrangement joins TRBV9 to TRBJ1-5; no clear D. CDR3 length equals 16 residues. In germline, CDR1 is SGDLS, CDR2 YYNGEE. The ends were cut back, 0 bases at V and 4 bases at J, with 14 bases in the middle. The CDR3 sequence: CASSVGSGPGNQPQHF. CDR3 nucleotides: TGTGCCAGCAGCGTAGGGTCCGGTCCTGGGAATCAGCCCCAGCATTTT.

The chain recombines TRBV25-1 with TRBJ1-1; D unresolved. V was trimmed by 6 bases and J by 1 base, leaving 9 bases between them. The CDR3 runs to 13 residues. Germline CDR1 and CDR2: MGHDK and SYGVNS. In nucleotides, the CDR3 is TGTGCCAGCAGAGGCAGCACGAACACTGAAGCTTTCTTT. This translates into CASRGSTNTEAFF.

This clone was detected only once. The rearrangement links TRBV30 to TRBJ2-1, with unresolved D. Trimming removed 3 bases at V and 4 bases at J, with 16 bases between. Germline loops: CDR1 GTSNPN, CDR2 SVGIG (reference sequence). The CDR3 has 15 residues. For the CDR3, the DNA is TGTGCCTGGAGGGACCCCGGGCGGTTATACAATGAGCAGTTCTTC. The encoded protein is CAWRDPGRLYNEQFF. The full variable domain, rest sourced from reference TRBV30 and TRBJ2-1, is SQTIHQWPATLVQPVGSPLSLECTVEGTSNPNLYWYRQAAGRGLQLLFYSVGIGQISSEVPQNLSASRPQDRQFILSSKKLLLSDSGFYLCAWRDPGRLYNEQFFGPGTRLTVL.

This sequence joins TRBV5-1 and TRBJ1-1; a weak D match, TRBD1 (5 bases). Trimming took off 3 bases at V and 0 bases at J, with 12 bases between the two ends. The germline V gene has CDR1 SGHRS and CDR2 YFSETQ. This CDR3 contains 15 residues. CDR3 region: CASSWDFGMNTEAFF. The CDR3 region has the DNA TGCGCCAGCAGCTGGGACTTCGGAATGAACACTGAAGCTTTCTTT.

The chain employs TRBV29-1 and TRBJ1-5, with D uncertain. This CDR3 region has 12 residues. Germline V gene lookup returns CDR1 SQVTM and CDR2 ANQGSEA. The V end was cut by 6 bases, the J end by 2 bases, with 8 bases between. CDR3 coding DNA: TGCAGCGTAGGCAGTGGCAATCAGCCCCAGCATTTT. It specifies CSVGSGNQPQHF.

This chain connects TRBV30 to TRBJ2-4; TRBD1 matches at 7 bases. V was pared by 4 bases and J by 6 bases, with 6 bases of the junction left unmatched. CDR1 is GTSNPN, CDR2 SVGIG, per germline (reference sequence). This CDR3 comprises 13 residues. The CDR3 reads CAWNEGARNIQYF. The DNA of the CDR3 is TGTGCCTGGAACGAGGGGGCGAGAAACATTCAGTACTTC. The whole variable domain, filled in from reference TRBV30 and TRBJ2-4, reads SQTIHQWPATLVQPVGSPLSLECTVEGTSNPNLYWYRQAAGRGLQLLFYSVGIGQISSEVPQNLSASRPQDRQFILSSKKLLLSDSGFYLCAWNEGARNIQYFGAGTRLSVL.

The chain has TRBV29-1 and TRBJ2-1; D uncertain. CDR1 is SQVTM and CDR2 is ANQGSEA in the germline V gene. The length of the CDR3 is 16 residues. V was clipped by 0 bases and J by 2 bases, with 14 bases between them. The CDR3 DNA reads TGCAGCGTTGAAGAAGAACTTGTCAGTCCCTACAATGAGCAGTTCTTC. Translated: CSVEEELVSPYNEQFF.

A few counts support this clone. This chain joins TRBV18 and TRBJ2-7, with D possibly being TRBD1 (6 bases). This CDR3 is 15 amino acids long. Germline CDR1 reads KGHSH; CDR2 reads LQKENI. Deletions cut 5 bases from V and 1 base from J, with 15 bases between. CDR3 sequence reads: CASSLAGTNSYEQYF. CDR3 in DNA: TGTGCCAGCTCATTGGCCGGGACAAATTCCTACGAGCAGTACTTC.

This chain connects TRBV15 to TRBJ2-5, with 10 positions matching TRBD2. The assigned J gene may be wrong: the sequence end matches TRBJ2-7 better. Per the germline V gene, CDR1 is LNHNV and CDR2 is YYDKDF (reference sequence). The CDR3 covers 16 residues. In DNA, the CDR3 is TGTGCCACCAGCAGACAAGGAGCGGGGGGGAACTACGAGCAGTACTTC. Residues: CATSRQGAGGNYEQYF.

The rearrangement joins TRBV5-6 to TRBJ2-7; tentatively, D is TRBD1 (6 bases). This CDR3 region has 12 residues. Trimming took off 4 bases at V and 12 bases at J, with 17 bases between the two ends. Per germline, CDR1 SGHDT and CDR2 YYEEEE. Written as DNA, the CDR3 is TGTGCCAGCAGCCCCGGGACACCGCCTTTGTACTTC. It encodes CASSPGTPPLYF.

The CDR3 spells CSYQDQQGIQETQYF. CDR3 in DNA: TGCAGCTACCAAGACCAACAGGGAATCCAAGAGACCCAGTACTTC. The chain recombines TRBV29-1 with TRBJ2-5; a possible D gene is TRBD1 (6 bases). The CDR3 loop spans 15 amino acids. Germline CDR1 and CDR2: SQVTM and ANQGSEA. The germline V and J ends were trimmed by 8 bases and 1 base, with 20 bases remaining between them.

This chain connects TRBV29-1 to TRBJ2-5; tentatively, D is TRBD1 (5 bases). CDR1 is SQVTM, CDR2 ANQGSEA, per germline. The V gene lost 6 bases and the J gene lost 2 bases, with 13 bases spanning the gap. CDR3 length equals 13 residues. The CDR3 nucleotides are TGCAGCGTCATGAGGCGGACACAAGAGACCCAGTACTTC. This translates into CSVMRRTQETQYF.

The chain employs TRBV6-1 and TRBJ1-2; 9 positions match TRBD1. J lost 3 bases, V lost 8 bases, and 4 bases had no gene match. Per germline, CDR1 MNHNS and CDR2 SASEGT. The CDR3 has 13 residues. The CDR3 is CASPGQGDYGYTF. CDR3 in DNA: TGTGCCAGCCCGGGACAGGGAGACTATGGCTACACCTTC.